The clone carrying this T cell receptor (beta chain) was observed many times. The target antigen is unknown. The read ends 3 residues shy of where the CDR3 ends; the end is completed using the germline J gene. The CDR3 sequence is 15 residues long. V lost 4 bases, J lost 3 bases, and 2 bases stayed unmatched. The germline gives CDR1 MGHRA, CDR2 YSYEKL. Equal genomic DNA amounts from CVID and control samples were sequenced. Generated by immunoSEQ multiplex PCR, the TCRdb table keeps only in-frame clones and is missing some. The sample holds some 80,000 clones, and no clone turns up only once. The sample originates from a study of T cell clonality in common variable immunodeficiency. Whole-study results and caveats: Compared with controls, CVID subjects had fewer shared TCRbeta clones. CVID subjects showed higher TCRbeta clonality than healthy controls. In common variable immunodeficiency, TCR beta chains reportedly carried fewer deletions and N-nucleotide insertions.

Input material: peripheral blood mononuclear cells. This sequence originates from a person aged 18 to 75 in good health. This rearrangement joins TRBV4-1 to TRBJ2-7; 14 bases are a match to TRBD2. The sequenced part of the CDR3 DNA is TGCGCCAGCAGCCTCGGGACTAGCGGGAGCTACGAG. It specifies CASSLGTSGSYE. The whole CDR3 is CASSLGTSGSYEQYF.